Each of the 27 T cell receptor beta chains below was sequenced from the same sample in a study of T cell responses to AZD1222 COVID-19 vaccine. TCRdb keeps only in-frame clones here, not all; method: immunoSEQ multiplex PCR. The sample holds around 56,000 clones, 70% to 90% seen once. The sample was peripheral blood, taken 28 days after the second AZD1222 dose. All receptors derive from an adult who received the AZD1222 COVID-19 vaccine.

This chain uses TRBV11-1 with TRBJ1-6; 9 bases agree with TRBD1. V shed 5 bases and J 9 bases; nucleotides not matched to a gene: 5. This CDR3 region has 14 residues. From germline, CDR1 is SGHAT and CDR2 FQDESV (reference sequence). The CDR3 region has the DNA TGTGCCAGCAGCCGGGACAGGGATCGTTCACCCCTCCACTTT. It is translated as CASSRDRDRSPLHF. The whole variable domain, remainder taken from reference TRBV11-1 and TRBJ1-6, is EAEVAQSPRYKITEKSQAVAFWCDPISGHATLYWYRQILGQGPELLVQFQDESVVDDSQLPKDRFSAERLKGVDSTLKIQPAELGDSAMYLCASSRDRDRSPLHFGNGTRLTVT.

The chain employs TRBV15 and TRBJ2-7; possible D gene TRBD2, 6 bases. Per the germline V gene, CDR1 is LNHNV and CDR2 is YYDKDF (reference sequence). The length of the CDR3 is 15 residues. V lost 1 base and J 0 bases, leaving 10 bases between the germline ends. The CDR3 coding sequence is TGTGCCACCAGCAGAGGCGGGGCGAGCTCCTACGAGCAGTACTTC. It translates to CATSRGGASSYEQYF.

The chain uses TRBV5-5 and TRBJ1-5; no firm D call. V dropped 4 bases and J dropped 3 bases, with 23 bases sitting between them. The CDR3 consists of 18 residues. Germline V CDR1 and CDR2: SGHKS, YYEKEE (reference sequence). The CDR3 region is CASSASLALGGSNQPQHF. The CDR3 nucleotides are TGTGCCAGCAGCGCCTCTCTGGCCTTAGGAGGGTCCAATCAGCCCCAGCATTTT.

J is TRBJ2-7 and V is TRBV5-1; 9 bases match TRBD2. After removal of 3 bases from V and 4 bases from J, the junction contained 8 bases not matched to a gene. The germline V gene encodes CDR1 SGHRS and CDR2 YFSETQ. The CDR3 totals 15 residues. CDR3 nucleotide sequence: TGCGCCAGCAGCTGGAGTAGCGGGAGTCAGTACGAGCAGTACTTC. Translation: CASSWSSGSQYEQYF.

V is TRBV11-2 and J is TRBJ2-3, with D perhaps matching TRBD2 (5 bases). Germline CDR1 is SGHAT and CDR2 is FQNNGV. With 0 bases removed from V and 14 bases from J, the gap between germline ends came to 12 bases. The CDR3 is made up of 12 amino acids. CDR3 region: CASSLEVGLTYF. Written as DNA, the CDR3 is TGTGCCAGCAGCTTAGAGGTCGGACTGACGTATTTT. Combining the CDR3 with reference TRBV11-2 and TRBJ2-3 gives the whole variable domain EAGVAQSPRYKIIEKRQSVAFWCNPISGHATLYWYQQILGQGPKLLIQFQNNGVVDDSQLPKDRFSAERLKGVDSTLKIQPAKLEDSAVYLCASSLEVGLTYFGPGTRLTVL.

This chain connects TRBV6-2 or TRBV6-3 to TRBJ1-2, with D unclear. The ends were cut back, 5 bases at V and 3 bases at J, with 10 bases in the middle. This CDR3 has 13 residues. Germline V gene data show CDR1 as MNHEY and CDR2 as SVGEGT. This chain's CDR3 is CASSPTFYYGYTF. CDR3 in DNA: TGTGCCAGCAGTCCGACGTTTTACTATGGCTACACCTTC.

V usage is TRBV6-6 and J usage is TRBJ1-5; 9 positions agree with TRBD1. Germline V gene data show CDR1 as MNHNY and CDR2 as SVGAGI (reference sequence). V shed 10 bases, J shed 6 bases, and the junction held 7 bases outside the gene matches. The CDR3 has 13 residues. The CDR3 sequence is CATKPTGGQPQHF. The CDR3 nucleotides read TGTGCCACCAAGCCGACAGGGGGTCAGCCCCAGCATTTT.

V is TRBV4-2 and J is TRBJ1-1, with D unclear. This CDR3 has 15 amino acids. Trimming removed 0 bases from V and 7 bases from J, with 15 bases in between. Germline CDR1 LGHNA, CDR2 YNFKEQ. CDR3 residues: CASSQDRVAGDEAFF. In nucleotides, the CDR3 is TGTGCCAGCAGCCAAGACCGGGTAGCGGGTGATGAAGCTTTCTTT.

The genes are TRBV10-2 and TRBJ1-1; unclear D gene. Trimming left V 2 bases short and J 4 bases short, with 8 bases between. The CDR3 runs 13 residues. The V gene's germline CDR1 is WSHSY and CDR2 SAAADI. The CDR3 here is CASSENSGTEAFF. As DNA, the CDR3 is TGCGCCAGCAGTGAGAACTCGGGCACTGAAGCTTTCTTT.

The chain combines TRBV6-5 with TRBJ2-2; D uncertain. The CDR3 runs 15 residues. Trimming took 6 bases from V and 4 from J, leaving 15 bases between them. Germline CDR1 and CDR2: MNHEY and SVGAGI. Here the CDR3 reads CASSHQIVGTGELFF. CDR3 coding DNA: TGTGCCAGCAGCCACCAGATAGTGGGCACCGGGGAGCTGTTTTTT.

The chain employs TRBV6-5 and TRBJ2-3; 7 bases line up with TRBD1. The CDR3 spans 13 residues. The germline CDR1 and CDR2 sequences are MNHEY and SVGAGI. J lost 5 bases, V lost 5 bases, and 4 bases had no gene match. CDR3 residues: CASSRGGQDTQYF. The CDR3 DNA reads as TGTGCCAGCAGTCGAGGGGGCCAAGATACGCAGTATTTT.

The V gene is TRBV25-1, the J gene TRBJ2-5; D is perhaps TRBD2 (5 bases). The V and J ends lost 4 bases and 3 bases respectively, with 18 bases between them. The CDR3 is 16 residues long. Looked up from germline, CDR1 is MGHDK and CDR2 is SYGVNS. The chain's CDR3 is CASSASGLRAKETQYF. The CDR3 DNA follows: TGTGCCAGCAGTGCCTCTGGACTGAGAGCCAAAGAGACCCAGTACTTC. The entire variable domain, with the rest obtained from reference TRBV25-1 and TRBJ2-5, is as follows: EADIYQTPRYLVIGTGKKITLECSQTMGHDKMYWYQQDPGMELHLIHYSYGVNSTEKGDLSSESTVSRIRTEHFPLTLESARPSHTSQYLCASSASGLRAKETQYFGPGTRLLVL.

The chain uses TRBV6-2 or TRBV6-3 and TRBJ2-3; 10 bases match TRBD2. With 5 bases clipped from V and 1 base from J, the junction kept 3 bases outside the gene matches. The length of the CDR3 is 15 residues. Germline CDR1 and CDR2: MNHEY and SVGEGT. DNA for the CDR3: TGTGCCAGCAGTCAGACTAGCGGGCGCACAGATACGCAGTATTTT. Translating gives CASSQTSGRTDTQYF.

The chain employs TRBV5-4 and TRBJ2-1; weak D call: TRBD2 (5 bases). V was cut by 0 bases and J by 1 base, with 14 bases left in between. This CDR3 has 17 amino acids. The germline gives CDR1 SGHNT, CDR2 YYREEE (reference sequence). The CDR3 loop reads CASSLAERRSSYNEQFF. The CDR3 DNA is TGTGCCAGCAGCTTGGCCGAGCGGCGGTCGTCCTACAATGAGCAGTTCTTC.

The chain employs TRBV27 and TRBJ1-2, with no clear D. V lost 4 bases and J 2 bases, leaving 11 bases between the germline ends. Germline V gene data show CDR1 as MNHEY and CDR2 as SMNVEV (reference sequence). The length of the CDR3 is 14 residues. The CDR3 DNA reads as TGTGCCAGCAGTTCGACCCAGGAGAACTATGGCTACACCTTC. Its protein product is CASSSTQENYGYTF.

The CDR3 loop is CASSQTGGSNGAQYF. The CDR3 nucleotides read TGTGCCAGCAGCCAAACGGGAGGTTCCAATGGGGCCCAGTACTTC. This chain joins TRBV4-2 and TRBJ2-5; 7 bases are a match to TRBD2. Trimming at V came to 2 bases and at J to 9 bases, leaving 12 bases not matched to a gene. There are 15 residues in the CDR3. Germline V CDR1 and CDR2: LGHNA, YNFKEQ.

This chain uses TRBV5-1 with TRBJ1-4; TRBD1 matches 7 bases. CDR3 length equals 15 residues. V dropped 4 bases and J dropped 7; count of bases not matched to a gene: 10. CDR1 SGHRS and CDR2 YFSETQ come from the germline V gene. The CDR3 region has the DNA TGCGCCAGCAGCGCCTGGGACAGCCAGTTTGAAAAACTGTTTTTT. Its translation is CASSAWDSQFEKLFF. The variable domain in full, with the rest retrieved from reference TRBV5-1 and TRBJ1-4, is KAGVTQTPRYLIKTRGQQVTLSCSPISGHRSVSWYQQTPGQGLQFLFEYFSETQRNKGNFPGRFSGRQFSNSRSEMNVSTLELGDSALYLCASSAWDSQFEKLFFGSGTQLSVL.

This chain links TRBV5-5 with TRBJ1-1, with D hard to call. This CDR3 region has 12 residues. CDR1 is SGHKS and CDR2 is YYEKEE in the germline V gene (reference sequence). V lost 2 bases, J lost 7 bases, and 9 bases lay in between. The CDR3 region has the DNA TGTGCCAGCAGCTTCGGGGAGCTTGAAGCTTTCTTT. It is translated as CASSFGELEAFF.

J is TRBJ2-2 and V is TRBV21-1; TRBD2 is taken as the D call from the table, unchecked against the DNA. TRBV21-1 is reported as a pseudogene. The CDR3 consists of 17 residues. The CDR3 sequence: CASSKRERTANTGELFF. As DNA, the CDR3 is TGTGCCAGCAGCAAACGGGAACGTACCGCGAACACCGGGGAGCTGTTTTTT.

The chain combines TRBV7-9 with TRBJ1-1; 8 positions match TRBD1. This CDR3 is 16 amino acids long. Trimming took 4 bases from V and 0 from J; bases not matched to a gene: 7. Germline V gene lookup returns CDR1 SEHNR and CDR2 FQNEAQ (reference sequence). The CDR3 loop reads CASSSRRTGLNTEAFF. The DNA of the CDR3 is TGTGCCAGCAGCTCCCGCCGGACAGGGCTGAACACTGAAGCTTTCTTT.

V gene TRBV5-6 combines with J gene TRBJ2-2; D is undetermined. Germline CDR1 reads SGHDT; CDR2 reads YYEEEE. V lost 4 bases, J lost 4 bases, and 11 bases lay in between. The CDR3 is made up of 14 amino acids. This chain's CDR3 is CASSVIGPTGELFF. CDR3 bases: TGTGCCAGCAGCGTCATAGGACCCACCGGGGAGCTGTTTTTT.

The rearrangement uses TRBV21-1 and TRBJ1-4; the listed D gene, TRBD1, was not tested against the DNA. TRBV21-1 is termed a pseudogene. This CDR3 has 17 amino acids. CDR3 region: CASTWARWGATNEKLFF. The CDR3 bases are TGTGCCAGCACCTGGGCGAGGTGGGGCGCAACTAATGAAAAACTGTTTTTT.

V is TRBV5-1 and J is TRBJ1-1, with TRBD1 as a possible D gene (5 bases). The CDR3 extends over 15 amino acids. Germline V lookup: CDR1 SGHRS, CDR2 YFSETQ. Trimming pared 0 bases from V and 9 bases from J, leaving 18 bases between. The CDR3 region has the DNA TGCGCCAGCAGCTTGGAACTTGGGGTAGGGGAGCAAGCTTTCTTT. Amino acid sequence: CASSLELGVGEQAFF.

CDR3 in amino acids: CASSRGRGSLFTEAFF. CDR3 nucleotides: TGTGCCAGCAGCCGTGGGCGGGGATCGTTATTCACTGAAGCTTTCTTT. The rearrangement joins TRBV2 to TRBJ1-1; no clear D gene. With 6 bases removed from V and 4 bases from J, the gap between germline ends came to 21 bases. The germline gives CDR1 SNHLY, CDR2 FYNNEI. The CDR3 covers 16 residues.

In nucleotides, the CDR3 is TGTGCCAGTAGTATGTGGGGGGGCACGACCAAAAACATTCAGTACTTC. Its translation: CASSMWGGTTKNIQYF. The chain uses TRBV19 and TRBJ2-4, with D perhaps matching TRBD2 (7 bases). The CDR3 is made up of 16 amino acids. Germline V gene lookup returns CDR1 LNHDA and CDR2 SQIVND (reference sequence). Trimming pared 3 bases from V and 2 bases from J, leaving 14 bases between. The complete variable domain, with remaining parts taken from reference TRBV19 and TRBJ2-4, reads DGGITQSPKYLFRKEGQNVTLSCEQNLNHDAMYWYRQDPGQGLRLIYYSQIVNDFQKGDIAEGYSVSREKKESFPLTVTSAQKNPTAFYLCASSMWGGTTKNIQYFGAGTRLSVL.

The CDR3 region has the DNA TGTGCCAGCAGCCAATCTACAGGGGTCCCCTACGAGCAGTACTTC. As protein: CASSQSTGVPYEQYF. The rearrangement links TRBV9 to TRBJ2-7; TRBD1 matches 7 bases. Germline V gene lookup returns CDR1 SGDLS and CDR2 YYNGEE. CDR3 length equals 15 residues. V trimming: 4 bases; J trimming: 2 bases; junction bases outside the gene matches: 9.

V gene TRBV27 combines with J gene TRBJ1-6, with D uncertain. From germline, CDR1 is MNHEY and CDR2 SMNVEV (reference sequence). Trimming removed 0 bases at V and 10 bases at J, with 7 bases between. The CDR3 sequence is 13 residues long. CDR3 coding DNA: TGTGCCAGCAGTTTATCGGCAGAATCACCCCTCCACTTT. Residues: CASSLSAESPLHF.